The 17 T cell receptor beta chains given below trace back to one sample, sequenced in a study of blood T cell repertoires in COVID-19. Profiled with immunoSEQ multiplex PCR; TCRdb holds only in-frame clones, not every one. The table has 140,000 to 150,000 clones, approximately 92% seen once. The sequenced sample was peripheral blood. These TCRs come from a man aged 18 to 29 with COVID-19, enrolled during active disease.

The V call is TRBV9, the J call TRBJ1-2; 10 bases line up with TRBD1. The germline V gene encodes CDR1 SGDLS and CDR2 YYNGEE. The junction had 7 bases not matched to a gene; V was cut back by 4 bases and J by 4 bases. This CDR3 comprises 15 residues. The CDR3 sequence is CASSSAGQGFYGYTF. The DNA for the CDR3 is TGTGCCAGCAGCTCCGCGGGACAGGGGTTCTATGGCTACACCTTC.

The rearrangement uses TRBV2 and TRBJ2-1; D possibly corresponds to TRBD1 (5 bases). The ends were cut back, 0 bases at V and 3 bases at J, with 9 bases in the middle. Germline V CDR1 and CDR2: SNHLY, FYNNEI. The CDR3 extends over 15 amino acids. CDR3: CASSEAAGFYNEQFF. In nucleotides, the CDR3 is TGTGCCAGCAGTGAAGCGGCAGGGTTCTACAATGAGCAGTTCTTC.

This clone was picked up a small number of times. The rearrangement joins TRBV7-8 to TRBJ1-6, with 7 bases fitting TRBD1. Per the germline V gene, CDR1 is SGHVS and CDR2 is FQNEAQ. The CDR3 is 17 amino acids. Trimming removed 0 bases from V and 7 bases from J; junction bases left unmatched: 9. CDR3 region: CASSLARPGQNNSPLHF. CDR3 sequence (DNA): TGTGCCAGCAGCTTAGCGAGGCCGGGACAGAACAATTCACCCCTCCACTTT.

The rearrangement links TRBV27 to TRBJ1-1, with a possible D match to TRBD1 (5 bases). Trimming cost V 4 bases and J 6 bases, with 15 bases left between them. CDR3 length: 14 residues. CDR1 is MNHEY and CDR2 is SMNVEV in the germline V gene (reference sequence). The CDR3 bases are TGTGCCAGCAGTTCCCCTGGCGGGGGTCCTGAAGCTTTCTTT. This translates into CASSSPGGGPEAFF.

The V and J genes are TRBV5-1 and TRBJ2-5; 8 bases fit TRBD1. The germline CDR1 and CDR2 sequences are SGHRS and YFSETQ. The CDR3 totals 14 residues. Losses at the gene ends were 4 bases for V and 4 bases for J; bases not matched to a gene: 6. The CDR3: CASSPRTGRETQYF. The CDR3 DNA reads TGCGCCAGCAGCCCCAGGACAGGGAGAGAGACCCAGTACTTC.

CDR3 protein: CATSRDYKLKDGYTF. The CDR3 DNA reads TGTGCCACCAGCAGAGATTACAAACTAAAGGATGGCTACACCTTC. V and J are TRBV15 and TRBJ1-2; no reliable D call. This CDR3 contains 15 residues. V shed 0 bases and J shed 6 bases, with 14 bases lying between them. CDR1 and CDR2 (germline): LNHNV, YYDKDF (reference sequence).

The chain couples TRBV30 to TRBJ2-7, with TRBD2 matching 8 bases. The CDR3 loop spans 14 amino acids. The ends lost 5 bases at V and 6 bases at J; junction bases unmatched: 12. CDR1 and CDR2 (germline): GTSNPN, SVGIG (reference sequence). In DNA form, the CDR3 reads TGTGCCTGGGTTGGGACCGGGACTAGGGGCGAGCAGTACTTC. This codes for CAWVGTGTRGEQYF.

The rearrangement links TRBV24-1 to TRBJ2-2, with D possibly being TRBD1 (6 bases). Germline CDR1 KGHDR, CDR2 SFDVKD. Between the trimmed V and J ends, which lost 7 bases and 4 bases, there was a span of 12 bases. This CDR3 spans 14 amino acids. In nucleotides, the CDR3 is TGTGCCACCAGGCCTAACAGGGCCACCGGGGAGCTGTTTTTT. It specifies CATRPNRATGELFF.

The rearrangement links TRBV6-5 to TRBJ2-7, with TRBD2 as a possible D gene (6 bases). The V and J ends lost 2 bases and 7 bases respectively, with 6 bases between them. The CDR3 contains 11 residues. In germline, CDR1 is MNHEY, CDR2 SVGAGI. This chain's CDR3 is CASSYGGEQYF. DNA for the CDR3: TGTGCCAGCAGTTACGGGGGGGAGCAGTACTTC.

This chain connects TRBV18 to TRBJ2-1; TRBD1 agrees at 12 bases. The ends lost 3 bases at V and 7 bases at J; junction bases unmatched: 10. Germline V gene lookup returns CDR1 KGHSH and CDR2 LQKENI. The CDR3 has 17 amino acids. CDR3 amino acids: CASSPATLGQGANEQFF. The DNA for the CDR3 is TGTGCCAGCTCACCCGCAACCTTGGGACAGGGGGCGAATGAGCAGTTCTTC.

This rearrangement joins TRBV4-3 to TRBJ2-3, with 7 nucleotides matching TRBD2. The junction had 2 bases not matched to a gene; V was cut back by 0 bases and J by 2 bases. There are 15 residues in the CDR3. CDR1 LGHNA and CDR2 YSLEER come from the germline V gene. The CDR3 DNA reads as TGCGCCAGCAGCCAAGAGGCGGGAGTCACAGATACGCAGTATTTT. This sequence encodes CASSQEAGVTDTQYF.

CDR3: CASSQAARSNEQFF. CDR3 DNA: TGTGCCAGCAGCCAAGCCGCTAGATCTAATGAGCAGTTCTTC. The chain combines TRBV14 with TRBJ2-1; no definite D call. Trimming stripped 1 base from V and 7 bases from J, with 11 bases between. This CDR3 has 14 residues. Germline V CDR1 and CDR2: SGHDN, FVKESK.

The chain recombines TRBV4-1 with TRBJ2-7; tentative D call: TRBD1 (5 bases). This CDR3 has 15 amino acids. Trimming stripped 0 bases from V and 0 bases from J, with 9 bases between. Per the germline V gene, CDR1 is MGHRA and CDR2 is YSYEKL. The CDR3 spells CASSQERDSSYEQYF. The CDR3 DNA is TGCGCCAGCAGCCAAGAGCGAGACAGCTCCTACGAGCAGTACTTC.

The chain employs TRBV5-4 and TRBJ2-5, with D tentatively TRBD1 (5 bases). V lost 5 bases, J lost 4 bases, and 9 bases lay in between. The CDR3 contains 12 residues. Germline CDR1 and CDR2: SGHNT and YYREEE (reference sequence). The CDR3, as DNA: TGTGCCAGCAGTCAAGGGGCAGAGACCCAGTACTTC. The encoded protein is CASSQGAETQYF.

The chain is built from TRBV7-2 and TRBJ2-7, with 9 bases lining up with TRBD2. The CDR3 covers 15 residues. Germline V lookup: CDR1 SGHTA, CDR2 FQGNSA. Trimming took 5 bases from V and 2 from J; bases not matched to a gene: 7. This chain's CDR3 is CASSLLAGEPYEQYF. Written as DNA, the CDR3 is TGTGCCAGCAGCCTGTTAGCGGGAGAGCCCTACGAGCAGTACTTC.

This clone was picked up one time. V usage is TRBV27 and J usage is TRBJ2-1; 8 bases line up with TRBD1. Unmatched junction bases numbered 8, after V lost 4 bases and J lost 0 bases. The germline gives CDR1 MNHEY, CDR2 SMNVEV (reference sequence). The CDR3 runs to 17 residues. The CDR3 is CASSSGQGKDSYNEQFF. The CDR3 region has the DNA TGTGCCAGCAGTTCCGGACAGGGAAAAGACTCCTACAATGAGCAGTTCTTC.

The chain joins TRBV28 to TRBJ2-7; TRBD1 matches 7 bases. The CDR3 is made up of 13 amino acids. Unmatched junction bases numbered 7, after V lost 6 bases and J lost 5 bases. CDR1 and CDR2 from the germline V gene are MDHEN and SYDVKM. In nucleotides, the CDR3 is TGTGCCAGCAGCCAAACAGGGGTAGACGAGCAGTACTTC. Its translation is CASSQTGVDEQYF.